The clone carrying this TCR beta chain has a handful of counts. Per germline, CDR1 SGDLS and CDR2 YYNGEE. The CDR3 runs to 14 residues. With V trimmed by 3 bases and J by 8 bases, 9 bases remained unmatched. This record comes from a study of patients and donors after allogeneic stem cell transplantation. TCRdb fed the RT-PCR reads into MiXCR, producing one record per CDR3 protein. The sample carries approximately 160,000 distinct CDR3 sequences, about 30% recorded once. The sequence derives from a human donor who was either an allogeneic HSCT recipient or a stem cell or donor lymphocyte infusion donor (not recorded which). It is not recorded whose cells these are; they may come from a transplant donor. Input material: blood, either unsorted or a sorted T cell fraction (not recorded which). The chain combines TRBV9 with TRBJ2-5; 8 bases map to TRBD2. The CDR3 region has the DNA TGTGCCAGCAGCGCCTTAGCGGGAAGGGATACCCAGTACTTC. Its protein product is CASSALAGRDTQYF.